A single sample is the source of the 17 T cell receptor beta chains below, sequenced in a study of T cell repertoires in cytomegalovirus infection. TCRdb reprocessed the reads with MiXCR, giving one entry per CDR3 protein. The sample holds 300,000 or so distinct CDR3 sequences, just under 25% seen once. These receptors have no identified antigens. The sequences come from cultured PBMCs, collected from culture after CMV antigen stimulation. These receptors came from a human donor in good health (CMV status not recorded). Some clones in this sample may be carry-over from other donors' samples.

This chain connects TRBV7-8 to TRBJ2-5; TRBD2 matches at 8 bases. The germline gives CDR1 SGHVS, CDR2 FQNEAQ. CDR3 length: 14 amino acids. The V gene end was trimmed by 6 bases and the J gene end by 9 bases; junction bases not matched to a gene: 12. The CDR3 sequence is CASRQSGGDTAQYF. The CDR3 nucleotides read TGTGCCAGCAGACAGTCGGGGGGGGATACGGCCCAGTACTTC.

This clonotype was counted a few times. This chain uses TRBV19 with TRBJ2-5; D not resolved. This CDR3 has 14 amino acids. The V end was cut by 3 bases, the J end by 4 bases, with 12 bases between. Germline CDR1 reads LNHDA; CDR2 reads SQIVND (reference sequence). The CDR3: CASSMRWGGETQYF. CDR3 DNA: TGTGCCAGTAGTATGAGGTGGGGTGGAGAGACCCAGTACTTC.

This chain connects TRBV6-5 to TRBJ2-6, with D perhaps given as TRBD1 or TRBD2 (5 bases each). The CDR3 covers 15 residues. Germline V gene lookup returns CDR1 MNHEY and CDR2 SVGAGI. V dropped 2 bases and J dropped 2 bases, with 7 bases sitting between them. The CDR3 DNA sequence: TGTGCCAGCAGTTACGGGGGAGCTGGGGCCAACGTCCTGACTTTC. Translating it yields CASSYGGAGANVLTF.

The V and J genes are TRBV5-4 and TRBJ2-7; 13 nucleotides align to TRBD2. The trim removed 4 bases at V and 4 bases at J, leaving 8 bases unmatched. CDR3 length: 16 amino acids. Germline assignment: CDR1 SGHNT and CDR2 YYREEE (reference sequence). CDR3 nucleotides: TGTGCCAGCAGCCCTGGGGGGACTAGCGGGATGTACGAGCAGTACGTC. Translation gives CASSPGGTSGMYEQYV.

The rearrangement joins TRBV27 to TRBJ2-2; no definite D call. Trimming pared 3 bases from V and 6 bases from J, leaving 8 bases between. This CDR3 has 13 residues. Germline CDR1 is MNHEY and CDR2 is SMNVEV (reference sequence). CDR3 bases: TGTGCCAGCAGTTTTAGGATCGCCGGGGAGCTGTTTTTT. Translation: CASSFRIAGELFF.

This clonotype showed up just a few times. The chain combines TRBV28 with TRBJ2-3; D is undetermined. CDR3 length: 12 amino acids. Germline V CDR1 and CDR2: MDHEN, SYDVKM. V was trimmed by 5 bases and J by 9 bases, leaving 12 bases between them. CDR3 loop: CASSPLGGTQYF. In DNA, the CDR3 is TGTGCCAGCAGTCCCCTAGGTGGGACGCAGTATTTT.

This clonotype appeared a few times. This sequence joins TRBV6-2 or TRBV6-3 and TRBJ2-1; 8 bases line up with TRBD2. The V gene end was trimmed by 1 base and the J gene end by 4 bases; junction bases not matched to a gene: 12. The CDR3 loop spans 18 amino acids. Germline V CDR1 and CDR2: MNHEY, SVGEGT. The CDR3 sequence is CASSYLAGLAGMYNEQFF. DNA of the CDR3: TGTGCCAGCAGTTACTTGGCGGGCTTAGCGGGAATGTACAATGAGCAGTTCTTC.

This chain uses TRBV10-3 with TRBJ1-1, with D perhaps matching TRBD1 (6 bases). Trimming took 7 bases from V and 5 from J, leaving 14 bases between them. Germline loops: CDR1 ENHRY, CDR2 SYGVKD. The CDR3 spans 13 residues. The CDR3 region has the DNA TGTGCCATCAAGGGGGGGGTAGGAACTGAAGCTTTCTTT. It encodes CAIKGGVGTEAFF.

This clonotype showed up many times. The rearrangement links TRBV7-3 to TRBJ2-1, with 13 bases that match TRBD2. CDR1 is SGHTA and CDR2 is FQGTGA in the germline V gene. This CDR3 has 15 residues. J gave up 7 bases and V 5 bases, and 5 bases lay outside the gene matches. The CDR3 DNA is TGTGCCAGCAGCCGAGGACTAGCGGGAGCTAATGAGCAGTTCTTC. Translated, it gives CASSRGLAGANEQFF.

The chain employs TRBV7-2 and TRBJ2-1, with TRBD1 matching over 8 bases. The CDR3 is 15 residues long. V shed 4 bases, J shed 9 bases, and the junction held 11 bases outside the gene matches. CDR1 SGHTA and CDR2 FQGNSA come from the germline V gene. In DNA, the CDR3 is TGTGCCAGCAGCTCAAGGACAGGGCTGTCCTCTGAGCAGTTCTTC. It is translated as CASSSRTGLSSEQFF. Based on the CDR3 plus reference TRBV7-2 and TRBJ2-1, the full variable domain is GAGVSQSPSNKVTEKGKDVELRCDPISGHTALYWYRQSLGQGLEFLIYFQGNSAPDKSGLPSDRFSAERTGGSVSTLTIQRTQQEDSAVYLCASSSRTGLSSEQFFGPGTRLTVL.

This clonotype was counted between two and nine times. The DNA of the CDR3 is TGTGCCAGTAGCGAGGGACTAGCGGGAGGGAGGGATGAGCAGTTCTTC. As protein: CASSEGLAGGRDEQFF. The gene calls are TRBV19 and TRBJ2-1; the match to TRBD2 covers 16 bases. This CDR3 region has 16 residues. The ends lost 6 bases at V and 8 bases at J; junction bases unmatched: 7. Germline CDR1 reads LNHDA; CDR2 reads SQIVND (reference sequence). Looking up the rest from reference TRBV19 and TRBJ2-1 gives the full variable domain: DGGITQSPKYLFRKEGQNVTLSCEQNLNHDAMYWYRQDPGQGLRLIYYSQIVNDFQKGDIAEGYSVSREKKESFPLTVTSAQKNPTAFYLCASSEGLAGGRDEQFFGPGTRLTVL.

The chain couples TRBV7-9 to TRBJ2-3; 9 bases map to TRBD2. This CDR3 comprises 14 residues. The V and J ends lost 6 bases and 6 bases, in that order; junction bases with no gene match: 7. Germline loops: CDR1 SEHNR, CDR2 FQNEAQ (reference sequence). In DNA form, the CDR3 reads TGTGCCAGCAGTCCCGGGACTAGCCGTGATACGCAGTATTTT. Its protein is CASSPGTSRDTQYF. Based on the CDR3 plus reference TRBV7-9 and TRBJ2-3, the full variable domain is DTGVSQNPRHKITKRGQNVTFRCDPISEHNRLYWYRQTLGQGPEFLTYFQNEAQLEKSRLLSDRFSAERPKGSFSTLEIQRTEQGDSAMYLCASSPGTSRDTQYFGPGTRLTVL.

This clonotype was recorded many times. V gene TRBV11-3 combines with J gene TRBJ1-1; D gene unclear. Per germline, CDR1 SGHNT and CDR2 YENEEA. V was pared by 0 bases and J by 0 bases, with 14 bases between. This CDR3 is 17 amino acids long. CDR3 DNA: TGTGCCAGCAGCTTAGACCTCGGCCGGACCCTGAACACTGAAGCTTTCTTT. This encodes CASSLDLGRTLNTEAFF. Together with reference TRBV11-3 and TRBJ1-1, the CDR3 gives the full variable domain: EAGVVQSPRYKIIEKKQPVAFWCNPISGHNTLYWYLQNLGQGPELLIRYENEEAVDDSQLPKDRFSAERLKGVDSTLKIQPAELGDSAVYLCASSLDLGRTLNTEAFFGQGTRLTVV.

This clonotype was counted many times. V and J are TRBV7-2 and TRBJ2-1; 7 positions match TRBD2. CDR1 is SGHTA and CDR2 is FQGNSA in the germline V gene. The CDR3 covers 13 residues. Trimming removed 4 bases from V and 8 bases from J; junction bases left unmatched: 5. CDR3 sequence: CASSSGTTDEQFF. Here the CDR3 DNA reads TGTGCCAGCAGCTCCGGGACTACAGATGAGCAGTTCTTC.

This clonotype was observed at least ten times. This rearrangement joins TRBV12-3 or TRBV12-4 to TRBJ2-1; 7 nucleotides line up with TRBD1. The length of the CDR3 is 12 residues. Trimming cost V 6 bases and J 8 bases; bases outside gene matches: 4. CDR3 sequence: CASRRQGDEQFF. The CDR3 nucleotides are TGTGCCAGCAGGAGACAGGGCGATGAGCAGTTCTTC.

The rearrangement joins TRBV7-8 to TRBJ2-1, with TRBD2 identical over 8 bases. The germline gives CDR1 SGHVS, CDR2 FQNEAQ. This CDR3 spans 14 amino acids. The ends lost 5 bases at V and 8 bases at J; junction bases unmatched: 8. The chain's CDR3 is CASSPGGNTDEQFF. The CDR3 coding sequence is TGTGCCAGCAGCCCGGGGGGGAATACCGATGAGCAGTTCTTC.

This clonotype has more than one count but fewer than ten. V usage is TRBV19 and J usage is TRBJ1-3; D call uncertain. Germline assignment: CDR1 LNHDA and CDR2 SQIVND (reference sequence). Trimming shortened V by 6 bases and J by 4 bases, and 13 bases separated the two germline ends. This CDR3 region has 14 residues. The chain's CDR3 is CASSGWAAGNTIYF. The CDR3 coding sequence is TGTGCCAGTAGCGGCTGGGCAGCCGGAAACACCATATATTTT.